Detailed here is one T cell receptor beta chain. Its antigen remains unidentified. No much larger clonotype is one base removed from it; base qualities were not supplied. This entry comes from a study of shared clonotypes between healthy human individuals (dated by TCRdb to 2020 to 2022). A note on the overall study: The cohort comprised a couple of women and three men aged 18 to 49 years. For each donor, CD4 naive and CD4 memory were each run on three plates, CD8 naive on two plates, and CD8 memory on one plate. The study deeply sequenced blood TCR repertoires of about 5 healthy adults to estimate repertoire size and the extent of clonotype sharing between individuals. Different laboratories and diverse techniques were used to prepare libraries and sequence TCR repertoires, to increase sequencing depth and limit assay-specific biases. Between about 0.85 and 10 billion PBMCs per donor were obtained by leukapheresis. Paper-wide results and their limitations: Sampling was limited to blood, and TCR repertoires in tissue likely differ from TCR repertoires in blood. Clonotypes shared by all four sorted-subset donors showed higher generation probabilities than non-shared clonotypes. Pairwise subsampling led to the expectation that sequencing depth would affect the degree of clonotype sharing among donors. Incomplete sequencing was indicated by rarefaction of sorted-subset datasets, despite the large sequencing depth. The small number of donors limited the genetic and exposure-history diversity represented. Naive subsets generally had larger estimated clonotype richness than memory subsets. Sharing across four donors was observed for approximately 5% of naive CD4, over 3% of naive CD8, 2.3% of memory CD4, and around 0.44% of memory CD8 clonotypes.

TCR CDR3 regions were amplified from genomic DNA by multiplex PCR using the deep immunoSEQ assay. Extracted genomic DNA from each cell subset was spread evenly across all wells of several immunoSEQ 96-well plates, with each plate serving as a replicate. Each replicate PCR for sorted subsets received roughly 0.2 ug genomic DNA, equal to roughly 33,000 T cell genomes. The purified libraries were quantified using a Qubit 3.0 fluorometer, sized with a Bioanalyzer 2100, and then quantified again using the KAPA Library Quantification kit. Each immunoSEQ 96-well plate was sequenced on its own single-read 150-cycle Illumina NextSeq 550 flow cell. In the source study's methods: Because the immunoSEQ output included only junctional sequences and no quality scores, the filtering could not be the same as the filtering used for full-length reads. To assign V/J genes and CDR3, sequences were annotated using PyIR, a Python wrapper for IgBLAST v1.9, with IMGT germline references. Any read was removed if the V/J assignment was weak (E-value above 1e-6), the CDR3 was missing, or the read contained stop codons, out-of-frame junctions, or ambiguous translated residues. V3J clonotypes were defined by identical inferred V gene, J gene, and CDR3 amino acid sequence. The percentage overlap between two repertoires was calculated by dividing the number of shared unique clonotypes by the size of the smaller repertoire. Richness of each repertoire was evaluated using RTK rarefaction, the Chao1 estimator, and Recon v2.1 estimates of unobserved clonotypes. OLGA was used to compute generation probabilities for all TCRbeta clonotypes that the gDNA method yielded from several donors. In its TCRdb copy, this immuneACCESS table keeps in-frame sequences only and misses some clones. Where compared with another copy, unresolved V genes explain less than half of these, and the others have no known cause. The D gene and trimming were derived from the DNA, and the V and J assignments and clone size from that table. Recorded for this sample are more than 2 million clones; about 94% of them occurred a single time. The ten largest clones represent 1.1% of the sample.

Germline trimming amounts to 5 bases on V and 2 bases on J, with 11 as the count of junction bases outside the gene matches. Including the terminal cysteine and phenylalanine, the CDR3 comprises 17 residues. Only the CDR3 portion is preserved as DNA: 51 bases, with reading frame beginning at the first base. CDR1 and CDR2 (MDHEN, SYDVKM) derive from the germline V gene. CD8 naive samples consisted of CD45RO-negative cells that were positively selected for CCR7, yielding a CD45RA+CCR7+ population without TemRA cells. Healthy HIV-negative adults with no recently reported acute infections or vaccinations were included as donors. Every donor was a Caucasian adult residing in Nashville, Tennessee, USA. Blood was obtained by leukapheresis, after which PBMCs were separated by Ficoll-Histopaque density gradient centrifugation and cryopreserved in liquid nitrogen vapor phase. Purity and quantity of every magnetically sorted T cell population were checked by analytical flow cytometry. From each sorted fraction, genomic DNA was isolated and quantified by UV absorbance on a Nanodrop 2000c.

The chain joins TRBV28 to TRBJ2-3, with 9 bases in between that match TRBD2. What was sequenced was naive CD8+ T cells sorted from blood. The cell subset or site label, as the study defines it: CD45RA+CCR7+. This receptor was identified in a man aged 18 to 30 in good health. The bases read TGTGCCAGCAGTCCAACCGGGACTAGCTCGCTCACAGATACGCAGTATTTT. Its coded protein is CASSPTGTSSLTDTQYF.